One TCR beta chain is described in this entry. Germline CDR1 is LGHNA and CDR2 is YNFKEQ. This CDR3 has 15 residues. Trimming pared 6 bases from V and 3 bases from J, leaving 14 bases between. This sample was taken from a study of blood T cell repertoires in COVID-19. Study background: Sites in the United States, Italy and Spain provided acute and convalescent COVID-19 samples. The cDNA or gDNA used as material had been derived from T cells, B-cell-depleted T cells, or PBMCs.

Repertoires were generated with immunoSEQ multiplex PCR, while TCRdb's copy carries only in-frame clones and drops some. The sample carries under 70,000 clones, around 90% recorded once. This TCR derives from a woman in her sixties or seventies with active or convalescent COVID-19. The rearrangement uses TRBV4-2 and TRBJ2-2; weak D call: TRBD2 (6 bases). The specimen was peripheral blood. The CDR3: CASRLGGTDTGELFF. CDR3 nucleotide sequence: TGTGCCAGCAGATTGGGCGGGACGGACACCGGGGAGCTGTTTTTT.